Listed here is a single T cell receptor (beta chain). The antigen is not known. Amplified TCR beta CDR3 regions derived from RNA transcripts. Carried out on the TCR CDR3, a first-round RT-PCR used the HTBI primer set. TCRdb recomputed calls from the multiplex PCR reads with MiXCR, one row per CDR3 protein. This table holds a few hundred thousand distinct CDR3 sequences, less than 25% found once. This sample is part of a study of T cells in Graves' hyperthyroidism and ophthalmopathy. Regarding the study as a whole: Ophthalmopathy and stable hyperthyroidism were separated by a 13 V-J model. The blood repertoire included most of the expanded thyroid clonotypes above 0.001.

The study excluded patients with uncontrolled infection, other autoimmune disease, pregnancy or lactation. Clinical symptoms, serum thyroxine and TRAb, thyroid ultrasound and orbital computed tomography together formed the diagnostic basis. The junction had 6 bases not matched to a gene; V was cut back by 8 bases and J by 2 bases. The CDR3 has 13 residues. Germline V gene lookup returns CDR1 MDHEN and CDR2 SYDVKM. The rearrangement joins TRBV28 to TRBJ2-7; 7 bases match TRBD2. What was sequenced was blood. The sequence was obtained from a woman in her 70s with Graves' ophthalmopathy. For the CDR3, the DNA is TGTGCCAGCCGCCGGGACTACCCCTACGAGCAGTACTTC. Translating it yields CASRRDYPYEQYF. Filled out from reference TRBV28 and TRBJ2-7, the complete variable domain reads DVKVTQSSRYLVKRTGEKVFLECVQDMDHENMFWYRQDPGLGLRLIYFSYDVKMKEKGDIPEGYSVSREKKERFSLILESASTNQTSMYLCASRRDYPYEQYFGPGTRLTVT.